What follows is one TCR beta chain and its context. Antigen unknown. The data are from a study of cytomegalovirus exposure and HLA in healthy donors. Study details: A preliminary data release comprised around 85 million unique TCRs obtained from HLA-typed donors.

CDR3 size: 16 residues. The V end was cut by 2 bases, the J end by 7 bases, with 18 bases between. The germline CDR1 and CDR2 sequences are LNHDA and SQIVND (reference sequence). Use of 60 Vbeta and 13 Jbeta primers characterized the PCR. Authors' processing steps: A follow-up analysis tallied tens of millions of unique TCR beta chains, approximately 10 million shared. TCRdb's copy holds only in-frame clones and misses some; the assay was immunoSEQ multiplex PCR. V and J calls and clone size are given by that table; D and trimming were obtained from the DNA. This sample has approximately 150,000 clones, with over 75% found just once. Broader study findings: A later analysis associated roughly 15,000 TCR beta sequences with HLA alleles at a 0.05 false discovery rate.

This TCR came from a woman aged 25 to 45 in good health and CMV-seronegative. The rearrangement joins TRBV19 to TRBJ1-5; D is perhaps TRBD1 (5 bases). Specimen: PBMCs. Here the CDR3 reads CASSIQAGQGGQPQHF. The DNA of the CDR3 is TGTGCCAGTAGTATACAGGCGGGGCAGGGCGGACAGCCCCAGCATTTT. The entire variable domain, with the rest obtained from reference TRBV19 and TRBJ1-5, is as follows: DGGITQSPKYLFRKEGQNVTLSCEQNLNHDAMYWYRQDPGQGLRLIYYSQIVNDFQKGDIAEGYSVSREKKESFPLTVTSAQKNPTAFYLCASSIQAGQGGQPQHFGDGTRLSIL.